The 13 T cell receptor beta chains below were found in one sample sequenced in a study of identical twins. Each CDR3 protein gets one entry after TCRdb re-called the 5' RACE reads with MiXCR. This sample has 310,000 or so distinct CDR3 sequences; more than 6.5% occur once, and the top ten carry over 2%. The same data also contributed to another study, on yellow fever vaccine responses in identical twins.

The sequencing sample was made of memory (CD45RO+) T cells sorted from blood. The receptors derive from a woman under 30 in good health.

This clonotype has only a few counts. This chain connects TRBV5-1 to TRBJ2-1, with 7 nucleotides matching TRBD1. Germline assignment: CDR1 SGHRS and CDR2 YFSETQ. Unmatched junction bases numbered 6, after V lost 1 base and J lost 5 bases. This CDR3 spans 15 amino acids. CDR3: CASSLQGGRNNEQFF. DNA of the CDR3: TGCGCCAGCAGCTTGCAAGGGGGCCGAAACAATGAGCAGTTCTTC.

The chain carries TRBV6-4 and TRBJ2-1; maybe TRBD1 (5 bases). V was trimmed by 4 bases and J by 0 bases, leaving 13 bases between them. Germline-derived CDR1 and CDR2 are MRHNA and SNTAGT. This CDR3 has 16 residues. The chain's CDR3 is CASSALGARSYNEQFF. The CDR3 DNA reads as TGTGCCAGCAGTGCCTTAGGGGCACGCTCCTACAATGAGCAGTTCTTC.

This chain connects TRBV6-6 to TRBJ1-1, with D unresolved. CDR1 MNHNY and CDR2 SVGAGI come from the germline V gene (reference sequence). V lost 6 bases and J lost 1, with 9 bases in between. This CDR3 region has 13 residues. This CDR3 reads CASSPSQNTEAFF. DNA of the CDR3: TGTGCCAGCAGCCCCTCCCAGAACACTGAAGCTTTCTTT.

The sample holds many counts of this clonotype. The rearrangement uses TRBV29-1 and TRBJ2-3, with 7 bases identical to TRBD1. The CDR3 loop spans 14 amino acids. The V segment lost 4 bases and the J segment 0 bases; nucleotides outside the gene matches: 4. The germline V gene has CDR1 SQVTM and CDR2 ANQGSEA. The CDR3 here is CSVAGQPSTDTQYF. CDR3 DNA: TGCAGCGTTGCGGGACAGCCGAGCACAGATACGCAGTATTTT.

The V gene is TRBV6-2 or TRBV6-3, the J gene TRBJ2-7; no clear D. The CDR3 sequence is 13 residues long. V was cut by 6 bases and J by 2 bases, with 11 bases left in between. Germline V gene lookup returns CDR1 MNHEY and CDR2 SVGEGT. CDR3 region: CASSRHAPYEQYV. CDR3 bases: TGTGCCAGCAGCCGACACGCGCCCTACGAGCAGTACGTC.

J is TRBJ2-3 and V is TRBV11-2; 16 nucleotides align to TRBD2. V shed 5 bases, J shed 2 bases, and the junction held 13 bases outside the gene matches. From germline, CDR1 is SGHAT and CDR2 FQNNGV. This CDR3 region has 20 residues. CDR3 sequence: CASSGDSGTSGGASTDTQYF. The DNA of the CDR3 is TGTGCCAGCAGCGGAGACTCCGGGACTAGCGGGGGGGCCTCCACAGATACGCAGTATTTT.

This clonotype was observed a handful of times. The V call is TRBV27, the J call TRBJ2-1; TRBD2 matches 9 bases. Looked up from germline, CDR1 is MNHEY and CDR2 is SMNVEV (reference sequence). V shed 4 bases and J 5 bases; nucleotides not matched to a gene: 9. The CDR3 covers 16 residues. The CDR3 loop reads CASSWWREGRDNEQFF. The CDR3, as DNA: TGTGCCAGCAGTTGGTGGCGGGAGGGCCGAGACAATGAGCAGTTCTTC.

This clonotype was seen a handful of times. The chain is built from TRBV28 and TRBJ2-7; tentatively, D is TRBD1 or TRBD2 (6 bases each). Germline-derived CDR1 and CDR2 are MDHEN and SYDVKM. There are 12 residues in the CDR3. V lost 7 bases and J lost 2, with 9 bases in between. The CDR3 reads CASKGGTYEQYF. In DNA, the CDR3 is TGTGCCAGCAAGGGGGGCACCTACGAGCAGTACTTC.

The chain couples TRBV10-2 to TRBJ2-2; no clear D. CDR3 size: 14 residues. The V and J ends lost 0 bases and 5 bases respectively, with 7 bases between them. Germline values: CDR1 WSHSY, CDR2 SAAADI. This CDR3 reads CASSESQETGELFF. CDR3 bases: TGCGCCAGCAGTGAGTCCCAGGAAACCGGGGAGCTGTTTTTT.

The V gene is TRBV6-5, the J gene TRBJ1-4; D is unclear. The CDR3 contains 15 residues. Germline CDR1 MNHEY, CDR2 SVGAGI. V lost 4 bases and J 0 bases, leaving 9 bases between the germline ends. The CDR3 sequence: CASSWFGATNEKLFF. CDR3 in DNA: TGTGCCAGCAGTTGGTTTGGGGCAACTAATGAAAAACTGTTTTTT.

The chain couples TRBV20-1 to TRBJ1-2; 10 bases agree with TRBD1. The V gene's germline CDR1 is DFQATT and CDR2 SNEGSKA (reference sequence). This CDR3 is 12 amino acids long. V dropped 3 bases and J dropped 14; count of bases not matched to a gene: 9. CDR3 nucleotide sequence: TGCAGTGCTAGCACCGGGACAGGGGTCAATACCTTC. This encodes CSASTGTGVNTF.

This clonotype was counted at least ten times. The V gene is TRBV28, the J gene TRBJ2-1; 9 nucleotides match TRBD2. Germline CDR1 and CDR2: MDHEN and SYDVKM. With V trimmed by 3 bases and J by 11 bases, 8 bases remained unmatched. This CDR3 is 14 amino acids long. The CDR3 coding sequence is TGTGCCAGCAGTTTTTTGTCGACTAGCGGCAAGCAGTTCTTC. This codes for CASSFLSTSGKQFF.

This chain uses TRBV11-2 with TRBJ2-1; 9 nucleotides align to TRBD1. V shed 3 bases and J 7 bases; nucleotides not matched to a gene: 7. Germline V gives CDR1 SGHAT, CDR2 FQNNGV. The CDR3 runs to 15 residues. CDR3 protein: CASSFLSQGANEQFF. CDR3 DNA: TGTGCCAGCAGCTTCCTTTCACAGGGGGCGAATGAGCAGTTCTTC.